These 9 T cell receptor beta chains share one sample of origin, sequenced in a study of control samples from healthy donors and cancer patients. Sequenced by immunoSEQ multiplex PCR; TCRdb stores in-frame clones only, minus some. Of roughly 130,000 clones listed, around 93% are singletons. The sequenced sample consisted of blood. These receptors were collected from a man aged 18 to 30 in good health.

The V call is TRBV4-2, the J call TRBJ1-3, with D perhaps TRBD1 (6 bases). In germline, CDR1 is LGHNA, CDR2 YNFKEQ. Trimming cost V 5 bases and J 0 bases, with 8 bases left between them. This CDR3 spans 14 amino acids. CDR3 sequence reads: CASSTGISGNTIYF. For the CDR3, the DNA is TGTGCCAGCAGCACAGGGATCTCTGGAAACACCATATATTTT.

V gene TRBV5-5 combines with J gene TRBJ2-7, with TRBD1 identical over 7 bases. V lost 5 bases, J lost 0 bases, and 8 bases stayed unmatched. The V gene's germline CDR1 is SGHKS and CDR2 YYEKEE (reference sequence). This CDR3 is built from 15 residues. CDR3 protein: CASRTQGDLSYEQYF. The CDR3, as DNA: TGTGCCAGCAGGACGCAGGGGGACCTCTCCTACGAGCAGTACTTC.

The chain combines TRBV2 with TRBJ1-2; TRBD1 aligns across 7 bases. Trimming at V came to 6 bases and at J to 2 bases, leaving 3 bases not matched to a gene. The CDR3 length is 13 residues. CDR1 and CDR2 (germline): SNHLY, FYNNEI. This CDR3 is CASSLQGNYGYTF. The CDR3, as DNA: TGTGCCAGCAGCCTACAGGGGAACTATGGCTACACCTTC.

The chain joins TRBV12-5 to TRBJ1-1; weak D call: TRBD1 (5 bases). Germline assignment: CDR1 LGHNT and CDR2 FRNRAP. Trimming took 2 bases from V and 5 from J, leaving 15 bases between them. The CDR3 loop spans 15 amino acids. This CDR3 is CASGLPARAGTEAFF. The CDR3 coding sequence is TGTGCTAGTGGTTTGCCCGCCAGGGCTGGGACTGAAGCTTTCTTT.

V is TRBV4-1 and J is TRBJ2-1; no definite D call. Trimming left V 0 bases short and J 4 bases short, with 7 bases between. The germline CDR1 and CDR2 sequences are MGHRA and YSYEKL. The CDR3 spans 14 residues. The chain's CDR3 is CASSQDPTYNEQFF. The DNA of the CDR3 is TGCGCCAGCAGCCAAGACCCCACATACAATGAGCAGTTCTTC.

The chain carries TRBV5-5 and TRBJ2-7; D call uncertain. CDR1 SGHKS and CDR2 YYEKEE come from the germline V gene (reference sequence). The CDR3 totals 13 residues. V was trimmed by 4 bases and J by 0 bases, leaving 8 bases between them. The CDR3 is CASSVDFSYEQYF. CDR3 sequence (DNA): TGTGCCAGCAGCGTCGACTTCTCCTACGAGCAGTACTTC.

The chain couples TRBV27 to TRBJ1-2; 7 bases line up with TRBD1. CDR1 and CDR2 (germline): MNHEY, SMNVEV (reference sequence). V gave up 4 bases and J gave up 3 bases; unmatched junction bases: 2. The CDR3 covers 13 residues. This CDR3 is CASSSDRDYGYTF. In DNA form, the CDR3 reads TGTGCCAGCAGTTCAGACAGGGACTATGGCTACACCTTC.

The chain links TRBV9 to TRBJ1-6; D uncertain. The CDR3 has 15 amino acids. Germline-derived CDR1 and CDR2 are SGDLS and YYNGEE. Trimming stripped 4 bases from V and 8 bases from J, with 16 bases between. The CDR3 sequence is CASSPAGSGDSPLHF. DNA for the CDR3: TGTGCCAGCAGCCCAGCAGGCAGCGGGGATTCACCCCTCCACTTT. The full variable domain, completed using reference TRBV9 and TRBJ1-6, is DSGVTQTPKHLITATGQRVTLRCSPRSGDLSVYWYQQSLDQGLQFLIQYYNGEERAKGNILERFSAQQFPDLHSELNLSSLELGDSALYFCASSPAGSGDSPLHFGNGTRLTVT.

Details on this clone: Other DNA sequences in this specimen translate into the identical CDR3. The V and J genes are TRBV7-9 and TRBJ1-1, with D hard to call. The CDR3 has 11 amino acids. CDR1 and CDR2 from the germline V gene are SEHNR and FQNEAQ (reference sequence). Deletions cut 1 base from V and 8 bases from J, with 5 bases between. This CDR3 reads CASSLGTEAFF. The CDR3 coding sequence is TGTGCCAGCAGCTTAGGGACCGAAGCTTTCTTT.